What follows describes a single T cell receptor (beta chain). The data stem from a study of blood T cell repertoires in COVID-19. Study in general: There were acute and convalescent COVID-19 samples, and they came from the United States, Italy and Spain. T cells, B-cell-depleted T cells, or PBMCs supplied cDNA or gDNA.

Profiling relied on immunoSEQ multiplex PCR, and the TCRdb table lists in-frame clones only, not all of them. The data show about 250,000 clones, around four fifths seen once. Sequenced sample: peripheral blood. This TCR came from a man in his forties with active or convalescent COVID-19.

The CDR3 loop reads CASSFERGGYGYTF. As DNA, the CDR3 is TGTGCCAGCAGTTTCGAAAGGGGGGGCTATGGCTACACCTTC. The chain couples TRBV28 to TRBJ1-2; the D gene is possibly TRBD1 (6 bases). CDR3 length: 14 amino acids. CDR1 and CDR2 from the germline V gene are MDHEN and SYDVKM. V lost 3 bases, J lost 4 bases, and 12 bases lay in between.